This T cell receptor beta chain came from a study of T cell changes during pregnancy in multiple sclerosis. Trimming stripped 5 bases from V and 3 bases from J, with 16 bases between. Germline CDR1 is SEHNR and CDR2 is FQNEAQ (reference sequence). The CDR3 is made up of 15 amino acids. Profiled with immunoSEQ multiplex PCR; TCRdb holds only in-frame clones, not every one. In the table there are 30,000 to 45,000 clones, about nine tenths of which are singletons. V usage is TRBV7-9 and J usage is TRBJ1-1; D is undetermined. Specimen: CD8+ T cells from peripheral blood mononuclear cells, collected in the second trimester of pregnancy. The source of this sequence is a female donor with multiple sclerosis, enrolled in a pregnancy study. The CDR3 loop is CASSGREGKDTEAFF. The CDR3 DNA sequence: TGTGCCAGCAGCGGACGAGAGGGTAAGGACACTGAAGCTTTCTTT.